The rows below give T cell receptor beta chains drawn from one sample of a study of T cells in Graves' hyperthyroidism and ophthalmopathy. TCRdb redid the calling of the multiplex PCR reads with MiXCR, one entry per CDR3 protein. Of approximately 360,000 distinct CDR3 sequences in the sample, around 16% are singletons; the top ten hold about 30%. The sample taken for sequencing was blood. These receptors originate from a woman aged 18 to 35 with Graves' hyperthyroidism that later progressed to Graves' ophthalmopathy. CDR3s include the opening cysteine and the closing phenylalanine or tryptophan. The order of the fields is V gene, CDR3 length, clone size, J gene, D gene, CDR3 DNA, CDR3 protein. D genes are given only for firm matches. Part of the rows lack a size; the others show once, few, many or a class for expanded clones.

v_call: TRBV18; cdr3_length: 13; clone_size: -; j_call: TRBJ2-1; d_call: -; cdr3_nt: TGTGCCAGCTCATCGGTGGGGAACAATGAGCAGTTCTTC; cdr3_aa: CASSSVGNNEQFF
v_call: TRBV7-2; cdr3_length: 15; clone_size: many; j_call: TRBJ1-1; d_call: -; cdr3_nt: TGTGCCAGCAGTCAGCAGGGAGGCGGCGGGACTGAAGCTTTCTTT; cdr3_aa: CASSQQGGGGTEAFF
v_call: TRBV20-1; cdr3_length: 12; clone_size: few; j_call: TRBJ2-3; d_call: -; cdr3_nt: TGCAGTGACCCTCGGCCTACAGATACGCAGTATTTT; cdr3_aa: CSDPRPTDTQYF
v_call: TRBV9; cdr3_length: 14; clone_size: -; j_call: TRBJ2-7; d_call: -; cdr3_nt: TGTGCCAGCAGCGTAGAAGTGGGCCCCTACGAGCAGTACTTC; cdr3_aa: CASSVEVGPYEQYF
v_call: TRBV10-2; cdr3_length: 13; clone_size: -; j_call: TRBJ2-3; d_call: -; cdr3_nt: TGCGCCAGCAGTGGGTGGGAGTCCGATACGCAGTATTTT; cdr3_aa: CASSGWESDTQYF
v_call: TRBV4-1; cdr3_length: 14; clone_size: -; j_call: TRBJ2-1; d_call: TRBD1; cdr3_nt: TGCGCCAGCAGCCCCGGACAGGTGCCCAATGAGCAGTTCTTC; cdr3_aa: CASSPGQVPNEQFF
v_call: TRBV10-3; cdr3_length: 16; clone_size: many; j_call: TRBJ2-5; d_call: -; cdr3_nt: TGTGCCATCAGTACCCGAGGGGGGAACGGACAAGAGACCCAGTACTTC; cdr3_aa: CAISTRGGNGQETQYF
v_call: TRBV6-1; cdr3_length: 13; clone_size: many; j_call: TRBJ1-1; d_call: TRBD1; cdr3_nt: TGTGCCAGCAGCGGACAGGCGAACACTGAAGCTTTCTTT; cdr3_aa: CASSGQANTEAFF
v_call: TRBV11-2; cdr3_length: 16; clone_size: many; j_call: TRBJ2-1; d_call: -; cdr3_nt: TGTGCCAGCAGCTTATTCTCCTCGAGCTCCTACAATGAGCAGTTCTTC; cdr3_aa: CASSLFSSSSYNEQFF
v_call: TRBV7-9; cdr3_length: 15; clone_size: many; j_call: TRBJ2-3; d_call: -; cdr3_nt: TGTGCCAGCAGCTTAGGGCAGGGGAACACAGATACGCAGTATTTT; cdr3_aa: CASSLGQGNTDTQYF
v_call: TRBV28; cdr3_length: 15; clone_size: -; j_call: TRBJ2-7; d_call: TRBD1; cdr3_nt: TGTGCCAGCAGGACCGGGACAGGGGCCCCCTACGAGCAGTACTTC; cdr3_aa: CASRTGTGAPYEQYF
v_call: TRBV30; cdr3_length: 14; clone_size: many; j_call: TRBJ2-1; d_call: TRBD2; cdr3_nt: TGTGCCTGGAACTTCCTAGCGGGAGCCAATGAGCAGTTCTTC; cdr3_aa: CAWNFLAGANEQFF
v_call: TRBV7-9; cdr3_length: 12; clone_size: many; j_call: TRBJ1-4; d_call: -; cdr3_nt: TGTGCCAGCAGCTTAGAAGATGAAAAACTGTTTTTT; cdr3_aa: CASSLEDEKLFF
v_call: TRBV28; cdr3_length: 15; clone_size: many; j_call: TRBJ1-5; d_call: -; cdr3_nt: TGTGCCAGCAGTCCCTACAGGGTTAGGTCACAGCCCCAGCATTTT; cdr3_aa: CASSPYRVRSQPQHF
v_call: TRBV15; cdr3_length: 13; clone_size: -; j_call: TRBJ1-4; d_call: -; cdr3_nt: TGTGCCACCAGTGCGGACGGGTATGAAAAACTGTTTTTT; cdr3_aa: CATSADGYEKLFF
v_call: TRBV30; cdr3_length: 16; clone_size: many; j_call: TRBJ1-1; d_call: TRBD1; cdr3_nt: TGTGCCTGGAGTGTCGGCAGGGGGCCCGTGAACACTGAAGCTTTCTTT; cdr3_aa: CAWSVGRGPVNTEAFF
v_call: TRBV29-1; cdr3_length: 15; clone_size: -; j_call: TRBJ2-7; d_call: TRBD1; cdr3_nt: TGCAGCGTTGGTAGGGACAGGGGTTTTCTGGACGAGCAGTACTTC; cdr3_aa: CSVGRDRGFLDEQYF
v_call: TRBV6-2/TRBV6-3; cdr3_length: 14; clone_size: many; j_call: TRBJ1-5; d_call: -; cdr3_nt: TGTGCCAGCAGTTACCTGCAGGGCAATCAGCCCCAGCATTTT; cdr3_aa: CASSYLQGNQPQHF
v_call: TRBV5-6; cdr3_length: 14; clone_size: -; j_call: TRBJ2-4; d_call: -; cdr3_nt: TGTGCCAGCAGCTTGGTTGGGACACCCCACATTCAGTACTTC; cdr3_aa: CASSLVGTPHIQYF
v_call: TRBV2; cdr3_length: 18; clone_size: many; j_call: TRBJ2-4; d_call: -; cdr3_nt: TGTGCCAGCAGTGAAGCCTGGGACACCGTTCCAGCCAAAAACATTCAGTACTTC; cdr3_aa: CASSEAWDTVPAKNIQYF
v_call: TRBV2; cdr3_length: 15; clone_size: many; j_call: TRBJ2-7; d_call: TRBD2; cdr3_nt: TGTGCCAGCGAGAGAGGTAGCGGGACCCTCTACGAGCAGTACTTC; cdr3_aa: CASERGSGTLYEQYF
v_call: TRBV2; cdr3_length: 10; clone_size: many; j_call: TRBJ2-2; d_call: -; cdr3_nt: TGTTCTTGCGGCACCGGGGAGCTGTTTTTT; cdr3_aa: CSCGTGELFF
v_call: TRBV27; cdr3_length: 15; clone_size: few; j_call: TRBJ1-2; d_call: -; cdr3_nt: TGTGCCAGCAGTCCTCGCCTGACAGGAAGGGATGGCTACACCTTC; cdr3_aa: CASSPRLTGRDGYTF
v_call: TRBV6-1; cdr3_length: 14; clone_size: many; j_call: TRBJ2-5; d_call: TRBD1; cdr3_nt: TGTGCCAGCAGCCGCGACAGGGTCCGGGAGACCCAGTACTTC; cdr3_aa: CASSRDRVRETQYF
v_call: TRBV19; cdr3_length: 15; clone_size: few; j_call: TRBJ2-7; d_call: TRBD2; cdr3_nt: TGTGCCAATCTCAGGAGGCTAGCGGGAGTCTACGAGCAGTACTTC; cdr3_aa: CANLRRLAGVYEQYF
v_call: TRBV28; cdr3_length: 18; clone_size: many; j_call: TRBJ2-2; d_call: TRBD2; cdr3_nt: TGTGCCAGCAGTTTATCACTAGCGGGAGGTCTGAACACCGGGGAGCTGTTTTTT; cdr3_aa: CASSLSLAGGLNTGELFF
v_call: TRBV6-2/TRBV6-3; cdr3_length: 14; clone_size: many; j_call: TRBJ2-7; d_call: -; cdr3_nt: TGTGCCAGCAGTTACTCAGACCTCTCCTACGAGCAGTACTTC; cdr3_aa: CASSYSDLSYEQYF
v_call: TRBV10-3; cdr3_length: 16; clone_size: -; j_call: TRBJ1-3; d_call: -; cdr3_nt: TGTGCCATCAGTGAGTCGATAGTTCCTCCCGGAAACACCATATATTTT; cdr3_aa: CAISESIVPPGNTIYF
v_call: TRBV7-9; cdr3_length: 17; clone_size: few; j_call: TRBJ2-5; d_call: TRBD2; cdr3_nt: TGTGCCAGCAGCTTAGCGCTAGGACTAGCGGGACAAGAGACCCAGTACTTC; cdr3_aa: CASSLALGLAGQETQYF
v_call: TRBV2; cdr3_length: 13; clone_size: many; j_call: TRBJ2-7; d_call: TRBD1; cdr3_nt: TGTGCCGGGACAGGATTGGGATTGGGCGAGCAGTACTTC; cdr3_aa: CAGTGLGLGEQYF
v_call: TRBV20-1; cdr3_length: 15; clone_size: many; j_call: TRBJ2-5; d_call: -; cdr3_nt: TGCAGTGCTCGACCTGGGACAAGAACCCAAGAGACCCAGTACTTC; cdr3_aa: CSARPGTRTQETQYF